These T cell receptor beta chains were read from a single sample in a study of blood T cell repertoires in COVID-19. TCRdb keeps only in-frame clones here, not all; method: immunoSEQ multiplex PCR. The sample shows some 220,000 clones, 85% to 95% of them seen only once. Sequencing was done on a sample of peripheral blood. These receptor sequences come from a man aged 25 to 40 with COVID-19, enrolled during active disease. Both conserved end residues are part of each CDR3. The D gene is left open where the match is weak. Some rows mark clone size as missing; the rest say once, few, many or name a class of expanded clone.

cdr3_nt: TGTGCCAGTAGTATATCCCGAGACTCGCCCAGTGAGCAGTTCTTC
cdr3_aa: CASSISRDSPSEQFF
j_call: TRBJ2-1
d_call: NA
v_call: TRBV19
clone_size: few

cdr3_nt: TGTGCCAGCAATGAGGATACCACAGATACGCAGTATTTT
cdr3_aa: CASNEDTTDTQYF
j_call: TRBJ2-3
d_call: NA
v_call: TRBV7-2
clone_size: NA

cdr3_nt: TGTGCCAGCAGCTTTCCCCGGGGGGCCCTCCAAGAGACCCAGTACTTC
cdr3_aa: CASSFPRGALQETQYF
j_call: TRBJ2-5
d_call: NA
v_call: TRBV7-9
clone_size: NA

cdr3_nt: TGTGCCAGCAGCCACATTCCGGGACAGGGATTCGGTTCCTATAATTCACCCCTCCACTTT
cdr3_aa: CASSHIPGQGFGSYNSPLHF
j_call: TRBJ1-6
d_call: TRBD1
v_call: TRBV6-2/TRBV6-3
clone_size: NA

cdr3_nt: TGTGCCAGCTCACCATTACAGGGGGCCAGCGGGGAGCTGTTTTTT
cdr3_aa: CASSPLQGASGELFF
j_call: TRBJ2-2
d_call: TRBD1
v_call: TRBV18
clone_size: NA

cdr3_nt: TGTGCCAGCAGCACAGGGGGGGGGTCAGATACGCAGTATTTT
cdr3_aa: CASSTGGGSDTQYF
j_call: TRBJ2-3
d_call: NA
v_call: TRBV4-2
clone_size: NA

cdr3_nt: TGTGCCAGCAGTTTATCGTGGCCCGGCAACTATGATGAAAAACTGTTTTTT
cdr3_aa: CASSLSWPGNYDEKLFF
j_call: TRBJ1-4
d_call: NA
v_call: TRBV27
clone_size: NA

cdr3_nt: TGTGCCAGCAGTTACTTGACAGGGTTTTCAGCTGAAGCTTTCTTT
cdr3_aa: CASSYLTGFSAEAFF
j_call: TRBJ1-1
d_call: TRBD1
v_call: TRBV6-5
clone_size: NA

cdr3_nt: TGCAGCGGTCGGGACAGGGGGTGGGAGACCCAGTACTTC
cdr3_aa: CSGRDRGWETQYF
j_call: TRBJ2-5
d_call: TRBD1
v_call: TRBV29-1
clone_size: NA

cdr3_nt: TGCGCCAGCAGCCAAGGTACTAGCGGGTACAATGAGCAGTTCTTC
cdr3_aa: CASSQGTSGYNEQFF
j_call: TRBJ2-1
d_call: TRBD2
v_call: TRBV4-1
clone_size: NA

cdr3_nt: TGCGCCAGCAGGTCGGGAGCGAAAGAGACCCAGTACTTC
cdr3_aa: CASRSGAKETQYF
j_call: TRBJ2-5
d_call: NA
v_call: TRBV5-1
clone_size: NA

cdr3_nt: TGCGCCAGCAGCCAACCCCGCGGGGGCTCCTACAATGAGCAGTTCTTC
cdr3_aa: CASSQPRGGSYNEQFF
j_call: TRBJ2-1
d_call: TRBD2
v_call: TRBV4-1
clone_size: NA

cdr3_nt: TGCGCCAGCAGCTTGGTAACCCTAGGCGGCTATGGCTACACCTTC
cdr3_aa: CASSLVTLGGYGYTF
j_call: TRBJ1-2
d_call: NA
v_call: TRBV5-1
clone_size: few

cdr3_nt: TGTGCCAGCAGCTTAGATTGGCGGGGGAGGGCTGAAGCTTTCTTT
cdr3_aa: CASSLDWRGRAEAFF
j_call: TRBJ1-1
d_call: NA
v_call: TRBV7-2
clone_size: NA

cdr3_nt: TGCGCCAGCAGCCAAGCCGAACGGACAGGGGGTAATCAGCCCCAGCATTTT
cdr3_aa: CASSQAERTGGNQPQHF
j_call: TRBJ1-5
d_call: TRBD1
v_call: TRBV4-1
clone_size: NA

cdr3_nt: TGTGCCAGTAGAGATCCTACTAACACTGAAGCTTTCTTT
cdr3_aa: CASRDPTNTEAFF
j_call: TRBJ1-1
d_call: NA
v_call: TRBV6-5
clone_size: NA

cdr3_nt: TGTGCCAGCAGCGAGGGCAGGGGAGACACTGAAGCTTTCTTT
cdr3_aa: CASSEGRGDTEAFF
j_call: TRBJ1-1
d_call: NA
v_call: TRBV6-5
clone_size: NA

cdr3_nt: TGTGCCAGCAGTGAGGGGACAGGGAACAATGAGCAGTTCTTC
cdr3_aa: CASSEGTGNNEQFF
j_call: TRBJ2-1
d_call: TRBD1
v_call: TRBV2
clone_size: NA

cdr3_nt: TGTGCCAGCAGCGGAGCGGCGTACTCCTACGAGCAGTACTTC
cdr3_aa: CASSGAAYSYEQYF
j_call: TRBJ2-7
d_call: NA
v_call: TRBV7-9
clone_size: few

cdr3_nt: TGCGCCAGCAGCACGATGACAGGGGGAAGCTCTGGAAACACCATATATTTT
cdr3_aa: CASSTMTGGSSGNTIYF
j_call: TRBJ1-3
d_call: TRBD1
v_call: TRBV5-1
clone_size: few

cdr3_nt: TGTGCCAGCAGTGAAAGCGTAAGGGGAAGGGGTTCACCCCTCCACTTT
cdr3_aa: CASSESVRGRGSPLHF
j_call: TRBJ1-6
d_call: NA
v_call: TRBV6-1
clone_size: NA

cdr3_nt: TGTGCCAGCAGCTTAGGCAGGGCGCAAGAGACCCAGTACTTC
cdr3_aa: CASSLGRAQETQYF
j_call: TRBJ2-5
d_call: NA
v_call: TRBV11-2
clone_size: NA

cdr3_nt: TGTGCCAGCAGCCGAACCAGCGGGAATTATGGCTACACCTTC
cdr3_aa: CASSRTSGNYGYTF
j_call: TRBJ1-2
d_call: NA
v_call: TRBV7-9
clone_size: NA

cdr3_nt: TGTGCCAGCAGACCGAGCTCTGGAAACACCATATATTTT
cdr3_aa: CASRPSSGNTIYF
j_call: TRBJ1-3
d_call: NA
v_call: TRBV12-3/TRBV12-4
clone_size: NA

cdr3_nt: TGTGCCAGCAGCTTGGATGGGCAAACGAACACTGAAGCTTTCTTT
cdr3_aa: CASSLDGQTNTEAFF
j_call: TRBJ1-1
d_call: NA
v_call: TRBV5-5
clone_size: NA

cdr3_nt: TGTGCCAGCAAGGAGGACAGGTCTAACTATGGCTACACCTTC
cdr3_aa: CASKEDRSNYGYTF
j_call: TRBJ1-2
d_call: TRBD1
v_call: TRBV2
clone_size: NA

cdr3_nt: TGTGCCAGCAGCGTAGCTACGGGTTACGGGGCTGGAAACACCATATATTTT
cdr3_aa: CASSVATGYGAGNTIYF
j_call: TRBJ1-3
d_call: NA
v_call: TRBV9
clone_size: NA

cdr3_nt: TGTGCCAGCAGTTTAGAGGGTTCTGGGGCCAACGTCCTGACTTTC
cdr3_aa: CASSLEGSGANVLTF
j_call: TRBJ2-6
d_call: NA
v_call: TRBV6-4
clone_size: NA

cdr3_nt: TGTGCCAGCAGCCCCAGTGTATACAGCTCTGGAAACACCATATATTTT
cdr3_aa: CASSPSVYSSGNTIYF
j_call: TRBJ1-3
d_call: NA
v_call: TRBV7-6
clone_size: NA

cdr3_nt: TGTGCCAGTAGTTCACGTGGGACAGGTGGTGGAAACACCATATATTTT
cdr3_aa: CASSSRGTGGGNTIYF
j_call: TRBJ1-3
d_call: TRBD1
v_call: TRBV19
clone_size: NA

cdr3_nt: TGTGCCAGCGCGTCCGGCGGGGAGCTGTTTTTT
cdr3_aa: CASASGGELFF
j_call: TRBJ2-2
d_call: NA
v_call: TRBV6-5
clone_size: NA

cdr3_nt: TGCGCCAGCAGTTCCGGGACAGCCTCTGGAAACACCATATATTTT
cdr3_aa: CASSSGTASGNTIYF
j_call: TRBJ1-3
d_call: TRBD1
v_call: TRBV10-1
clone_size: NA

cdr3_nt: TGTGCCAGCAGCTGGGACAGGGAAGGTGAAAAACTGTTTTTT
cdr3_aa: CASSWDREGEKLFF
j_call: TRBJ1-4
d_call: TRBD1
v_call: TRBV7-9
clone_size: NA

cdr3_nt: TGTGCCAGCAGCTTAGTCAGGCGAGAATCCTACGAGCAGTACTTC
cdr3_aa: CASSLVRRESYEQYF
j_call: TRBJ2-7
d_call: NA
v_call: TRBV11-2
clone_size: NA

cdr3_nt: TGTGCCGTTAGTTTTACAGGACAGAACACTGAAGCTTTCTTT
cdr3_aa: CAVSFTGQNTEAFF
j_call: TRBJ1-1
d_call: NA
v_call: TRBV6-5
clone_size: NA

cdr3_nt: TGTGCCAGCAATGGGGGGGGCGTCTATGGCTACACCTTC
cdr3_aa: CASNGGGVYGYTF
j_call: TRBJ1-2
d_call: NA
v_call: TRBV3-1/TRBV3-2
clone_size: NA

cdr3_nt: TGTGCCAGTACCCCCAACAGGGGAAGAAAGGAAAAACTGTTTTTT
cdr3_aa: CASTPNRGRKEKLFF
j_call: TRBJ1-4
d_call: TRBD1
v_call: TRBV19
clone_size: NA

cdr3_nt: TGTGCCAGCAGCATCGACAGGGTGGCTAATGAAAAACTGTTTTTT
cdr3_aa: CASSIDRVANEKLFF
j_call: TRBJ1-4
d_call: TRBD1
v_call: TRBV7-9
clone_size: NA

cdr3_nt: TGTGCCAGCAGCGCCGGACAAAATAATGAAAAACTGTTTTTT
cdr3_aa: CASSAGQNNEKLFF
j_call: TRBJ1-4
d_call: NA
v_call: TRBV7-9
clone_size: NA

cdr3_nt: TGCGCCAGCAGCCACCCTCCACTAGCGGGGCTAACCTTAGGGGAGACCCAGTACTTC
cdr3_aa: CASSHPPLAGLTLGETQYF
j_call: TRBJ2-5
d_call: TRBD2
v_call: TRBV4-1
clone_size: NA

cdr3_nt: TGTGCCAGCAGGAGTTACGGGGACACTGAAGCTTTCTTT
cdr3_aa: CASRSYGDTEAFF
j_call: TRBJ1-1
d_call: NA
v_call: TRBV6-5
clone_size: once

cdr3_nt: TGTGCCAGCAGGACGGACATAGCCTATAATTCACCCCTCCACTTT
cdr3_aa: CASRTDIAYNSPLHF
j_call: TRBJ1-6
d_call: NA
v_call: TRBV6-5
clone_size: once

cdr3_nt: TGCGCCAGCAGACACACTATTGGGTTCTATGGCTACACCTTC
cdr3_aa: CASRHTIGFYGYTF
j_call: TRBJ1-2
d_call: NA
v_call: TRBV10-2
clone_size: NA

cdr3_nt: TGCGCCAGCAGCGTGGGACAGGGGGCGCCTGGCTATGGCTACACCTTC
cdr3_aa: CASSVGQGAPGYGYTF
j_call: TRBJ1-2
d_call: TRBD1
v_call: TRBV5-1
clone_size: NA

cdr3_nt: TGTGCCAGCTCACCCAGCAGGGGCACTGAAGCTTTCTTT
cdr3_aa: CASSPSRGTEAFF
j_call: TRBJ1-1
d_call: NA
v_call: TRBV18
clone_size: NA

cdr3_nt: TGTGCCAGCAGTCGGACAGGGGCGGACACAGATACGCAGTATTTT
cdr3_aa: CASSRTGADTDTQYF
j_call: TRBJ2-3
d_call: TRBD1
v_call: TRBV7-3
clone_size: NA

cdr3_nt: TGTGCCAGCAGCTTAACCCCCCACAGCTCCTACAATGAGCAGTTCTTC
cdr3_aa: CASSLTPHSSYNEQFF
j_call: TRBJ2-1
d_call: NA
v_call: TRBV7-3
clone_size: NA

cdr3_nt: TGTGCCAGCAGACAGGGGACCGGGGAGCTGTTTTTT
cdr3_aa: CASRQGTGELFF
j_call: TRBJ2-2
d_call: TRBD1
v_call: TRBV6-4
clone_size: NA

cdr3_nt: TGCGCCAGCAGCCAATCCTGGGGGCGGGGGGGCCCGTCAGATACGCAGTATTTT
cdr3_aa: CASSQSWGRGGPSDTQYF
j_call: TRBJ2-3
d_call: TRBD2
v_call: TRBV4-1
clone_size: NA

cdr3_nt: TGTGCCAGCAGCCCCCCCAGCGGGAGCCGCACAGATACGCAGTATTTT
cdr3_aa: CASSPPSGSRTDTQYF
j_call: TRBJ2-3
d_call: TRBD2
v_call: TRBV13
clone_size: NA

cdr3_nt: TGTGCCAGCTCACCACTAGCGCCAGATACGCAGTATTTT
cdr3_aa: CASSPLAPDTQYF
j_call: TRBJ2-3
d_call: NA
v_call: TRBV18
clone_size: NA

cdr3_nt: TGTGCCAGCAGCTATGGACAGGGGGACGAAAAACTGTTTTTT
cdr3_aa: CASSYGQGDEKLFF
j_call: TRBJ1-4
d_call: TRBD1
v_call: TRBV13
clone_size: NA

cdr3_nt: TGTGCGGGGGCCCCGTCCTTTGGGTGGGAGACCCAGTACTTC
cdr3_aa: CAGAPSFGWETQYF
j_call: TRBJ2-5
d_call: NA
v_call: TRBV30
clone_size: NA

cdr3_nt: TGTGCCAGCAGCACCTCGGCGTACCAGGACTATGGCTACACCTTC
cdr3_aa: CASSTSAYQDYGYTF
j_call: TRBJ1-2
d_call: NA
v_call: TRBV7-9
clone_size: NA

cdr3_nt: TGTGCCAGCAGTTACTCTGGGACATCGAATGAAGCTTTCTTT
cdr3_aa: CASSYSGTSNEAFF
j_call: TRBJ1-1
d_call: NA
v_call: TRBV6-5
clone_size: NA

cdr3_nt: TGTGCCAGCAGCGCGAGCGAAACCGGGGAGCTGTTTTTT
cdr3_aa: CASSASETGELFF
j_call: TRBJ2-2
d_call: NA
v_call: TRBV7-9
clone_size: NA

cdr3_nt: TGTGCCAGCAGCCGAGGGACAGGGTTTGCGTACGAGCAGTACTTC
cdr3_aa: CASSRGTGFAYEQYF
j_call: TRBJ2-7
d_call: TRBD1
v_call: TRBV3-1/TRBV3-2
clone_size: NA